This T cell receptor (beta chain) was sequenced in a study of blood T cell repertoires in COVID-19. Across the study: Both acute and convalescent COVID-19 samples were obtained from the United States, Italy and Spain. Sample material is recorded as cDNA or gDNA derived from T cells, B-cell-depleted T cells, or PBMCs.

Original analysis: The assay estimated nucleated cells by amplifying reference gene primers. The method was immunoSEQ multiplex PCR; TCRdb's version includes in-frame clones alone and lacks a portion of them. The V and J calls and the clone size are those of that table, but D and trimming were determined from the DNA. Among approximately 69,000 clones listed, around 88% were seen once. The CDR3 is 13 amino acids. Between the trimmed V and J ends, which lost 3 bases and 2 bases, there was a span of 8 bases. The germline V gene encodes CDR1 LNHDA and CDR2 SQIVND (reference sequence). The sequencing sample was made of peripheral blood. The V and J genes are TRBV19 and TRBJ2-7; D not resolved. This TCR was sampled from a human donor in a cohort sampled during active COVID-19. DNA for the CDR3: TGTGCCAGTAGTATTAAGGCGGCCTACGAGCAGTACTTC. Its protein is CASSIKAAYEQYF.